Shown below are 23 T cell receptor beta chains from a single sample sequenced in a study of tumor-infiltrating lymphocytes in primary liver carcinoma. TCR beta cDNA was made from roughly 450 ng total RNA with a constant-region primer. Modified slightly, ARM-PCR produced TCR beta libraries over three nested multiplex PCR rounds. Forward primers for TRBV1-TRBV30 and a C-beta reverse primer served the first two PCR rounds, at 10 cycles each. TCRdb passed the multiplex PCR reads through MiXCR, listing each CDR3 protein once. The sample has hundreds of thousands of distinct CDR3 sequences; nearly 60% are singletons. Blood RNA was derived from unsorted whole blood, and germline DNA was extracted too. The specimen sequenced was peripheral blood. These receptors came from a woman aged 25 to 45 with primary liver carcinoma and hepatitis B virus infection.

The chain employs TRBV5-1 and TRBJ1-4; possible D gene TRBD1, 5 bases. Deletions cut 0 bases from V and 5 bases from J, with 8 bases between. CDR3 size: 14 residues. Germline loops: CDR1 SGHRS, CDR2 YFSETQ. CDR3 nucleotide sequence: TGCGCCAGCAGCTTGGGGGGGACGAATGAAAAACTGTTTTTT. Encoded protein: CASSLGGTNEKLFF.

Points on this clonotype: A read error may be the cause here, since a much bigger clone is one base away. J is TRBJ2-7 and V is TRBV6-5; TRBD1 agrees at 10 bases. The CDR3 has 14 residues. Germline V lookup: CDR1 MNHEY, CDR2 SVGAGI. As DNA, the CDR3 is TGTGTCAGCAAACCGGGACAGGGGTCCTACGAGCAGTACTTC. It yields the protein CVSKPGQGSYEQYF.

The rearrangement links TRBV11-3 to TRBJ2-1; the D is unclear. Germline lookup yields CDR1 SGHNT and CDR2 YENEEA. The CDR3 contains 12 residues. Trimming pared 6 bases from V and 11 bases from J, leaving 14 bases between. The CDR3 loop reads CASRSQGNKQFF. The CDR3 DNA sequence: TGTGCCAGCAGGTCACAAGGAAATAAGCAGTTCTTC.

In this sample, this clonotype turned up once. This rearrangement joins TRBV12-3 or TRBV12-4 to TRBJ2-1, with D unresolved. With 7 bases removed from V and 1 base from J, the gap between germline ends came to 14 bases. CDR3 length: 15 amino acids. CDR3 sequence reads: CASKKVVGSYNEQFF. In nucleotides, the CDR3 is TGTGCCAGCAAGAAAGTGGTAGGGTCCTACAATGAGCAGTTCTTC.

This clonotype was counted many times. V usage is TRBV4-3 and J usage is TRBJ2-3; D is possibly TRBD1 (6 bases). The CDR3 is 17 amino acids. The germline V gene has CDR1 LGHNA and CDR2 YSLEER. Trimming shortened V by 0 bases and J by 10 bases, and 23 bases separated the two germline ends. The CDR3 loop is CASSQEPLLQQTGAQYF. DNA for the CDR3: TGCGCCAGCAGCCAAGAACCCCTGCTACAACAGACAGGTGCGCAGTATTTT.

This clonotype was counted a few times. One end of the junction varies from germline; a read error may be responsible. V is TRBV7-9 and J is TRBJ1-2; no clear D gene. The CDR3 is 13 residues long. Per the germline V gene, CDR1 is SEHNR and CDR2 is FQNEAQ (reference sequence). CDR3 sequence reads: CPSSPRTFYGYTF. The CDR3 DNA reads TGTCCCAGCAGTCCCCGGACCTTCTATGGCTACACCTTC.

Comment on this clonotype: A much larger clonotype is one base distant, so this may be a read error. The chain combines TRBV6-5 with TRBJ2-1, with D perhaps TRBD1 (6 bases). CDR1 and CDR2 (germline): MNHEY, SVGAGI. This CDR3 region has 14 residues. V gave up 7 bases and J gave up 4 bases, with 14 bases separating them. For the CDR3, the DNA is TGTGCCAGCACGAAGGGGGATAGGTACAATGAGCAGTTCTTC. This sequence encodes CASTKGDRYNEQFF.

The chain links TRBV6-1 to TRBJ1-1, with 7 bases that match TRBD1. The V segment lost 5 bases and the J segment 2 bases; nucleotides outside the gene matches: 8. The CDR3 is 15 residues long. CDR1 and CDR2 (germline): MNHNS, SASEGT. CDR3 nucleotides: TGTGCCAGCAGTTTACAGGGGAGGGGAAACACTGAAGCTTTCTTT. It yields the protein CASSLQGRGNTEAFF.

This clonotype came up once. An end of the junction differs from the germline gene, which may be a read error. This chain links TRBV6-6 with TRBJ2-3; tentatively, D is TRBD1 (6 bases). The CDR3 runs to 15 residues. The germline gives CDR1 MNHNY, CDR2 SVGAGI (reference sequence). The CDR3 here is CASSDRTVGRDMQYF. The CDR3 coding sequence is TGTGCCAGCAGTGATCGGACAGTCGGTCGTGATATGCAGTATTTT.

Regarding this clonotype: One base away lies a much larger clone, so this may be a sequencing read error. V gene TRBV12-3 or TRBV12-4 combines with J gene TRBJ2-7; 8 bases are a match to TRBD1. The CDR3 is 15 amino acids. The CDR3 region has the DNA TGTGCCAGCAGTCAAACCGGGACAGGCGGCTACGAGCAGTGCTTC. It encodes CASSQTGTGGYEQCF.

Worth noting for this clonotype: A much bigger clone sits one base away, suggesting this may be a read error. The rearrangement joins TRBV6-2 or TRBV6-3 to TRBJ2-1; tentative D call: TRBD2 (7 bases). This CDR3 is built from 14 residues. From germline, CDR1 is MNHEY and CDR2 SVGEGT. Trimming stripped 4 bases from V and 7 bases from J, with 14 bases between. CDR3 in amino acids: CASSLAGAINEQFF. CDR3 sequence (DNA): TGTGCCAGCAGTTTGGCGGGGGCTATAAATGAGCAGTTCTTC.

V usage is TRBV10-3 and J usage is TRBJ2-7; 7 bases are shared with TRBD1. V was pared by 2 bases and J by 10 bases, with 11 bases of the junction left unmatched. Per germline, CDR1 ENHRY and CDR2 SYGVKD. This CDR3 is 14 amino acids long. CDR3 nucleotides: TGTGCCATCAGTGAGGTAGGACAGGCCACCGAACAGTACTTC. It codes for CAISEVGQATEQYF.

Remarks on this clonotype: This may stem from a read error, because a much larger clone lies one nucleotide away. The rearrangement uses TRBV29-1 and TRBJ2-7, with 7 nucleotides matching TRBD1. The length of the CDR3 is 13 residues. Germline V gene data show CDR1 as SQVTM and CDR2 as ANQGSEA. J gave up 6 bases and V 2 bases, and 7 bases lay outside the gene matches. DNA of the CDR3: TGCAGCGTTGAACGACAGGGTGTAGGCGAGCAGTACTTC. Its translation: CSVERQGVGEQYF.

Regarding this clonotype: A read error is possible here, since a much larger clone lies one base away. The CDR3 reads CARSLILAGGPTDTQYF. CDR3 bases: TGTGCCAGGAGCTTAATACTAGCGGGAGGGCCGACAGATACGCAGTATTTT. This chain joins TRBV11-2 and TRBJ2-3, with 13 bases identical to TRBD2. CDR1 and CDR2 from the germline V gene are SGHAT and FQNNGV. The CDR3 runs to 17 residues.

This clonotype showed up just once. The junction shows a germline mismatch at one end, possibly a read error. The genes are TRBV4-1 and TRBJ1-2; D might be TRBD1 (6 bases). The CDR3 extends over 15 amino acids. Per the germline V gene, CDR1 is MGHRA and CDR2 is YSYEKL. The CDR3 sequence: CAGSQAPGRGYGYTF. The CDR3 region has the DNA TGCGCCGGCAGCCAAGCCCCTGGCAGGGGCTATGGCTACACCTTC.

Concerning this clonotype itself: At one of its ends the junction is not consistent with the germline gene, which may arise from a read error. The chain combines TRBV30 with TRBJ2-7; the D gene is possibly TRBD2 (6 bases). The CDR3 consists of 16 residues. Germline CDR1 GTSNPN, CDR2 SVGIG (reference sequence). CDR3 residues: CAWTRGKTPSSCEQYF. The CDR3 DNA reads TGTGCCTGGACCCGGGGGAAGACCCCTAGCTCCTGCGAGCAGTACTTC.

This clonotype was observed at least ten times. The V gene is TRBV29-1, the J gene TRBJ2-5; 12 bases line up with TRBD2. V lost 8 bases to trimming and J lost 3 bases; unmatched junction nucleotides: 10. The CDR3 runs 15 residues. Germline V gene lookup returns CDR1 SQVTM and CDR2 ANQGSEA. CDR3 nucleotide sequence: TGCAGCACAACAGATCGGACTAGCGGGGAAGAGACCCAGTACTTC. It is translated as CSTTDRTSGEETQYF.

CDR3 in DNA: TGTGCCAGCAGCTTGGCGGAGGGAGGAGAGACCCAGTACTTC. Protein sequence: CASSLAEGGETQYF. The chain combines TRBV5-4 with TRBJ2-5; D possibly corresponds to TRBD2 (6 bases). This CDR3 spans 14 amino acids. V was cut by 0 bases and J by 4 bases, with 10 bases left in between. Germline V gene data show CDR1 as SGHNT and CDR2 as YYREEE (reference sequence).

Note on this clonotype: The junction departs from the called germline gene at one end, perhaps through a read error. The CDR3 protein is CGSSIGSGASYGQYF. CDR3 DNA: TGTGGCAGCAGTATCGGTAGCGGGGCTTCCTACGGGCAGTACTTC. The rearrangement joins TRBV6-9 to TRBJ2-7, with 8 bases matching TRBD2. CDR3 length equals 15 residues. Germline CDR1 MNHGY, CDR2 SVAAGI.

In regard to this clonotype: This may come from a read error, since a much larger clone is one base off. V gene TRBV4-1 combines with J gene TRBJ2-2; TRBD2 agrees at 8 bases. Germline assignment: CDR1 MGHRA and CDR2 YSYEKL. The CDR3 is made up of 16 amino acids. The CDR3 bases are TGCGCCGGCAGCCAAGGAACGGGAGGGACCACCGGGGAGCTGTTTTTT. Encoded protein: CAGSQGTGGTTGELFF.

Concerning this clonotype itself: One end of the junction varies from germline; a read error may be responsible. This chain joins TRBV11-2 and TRBJ2-5; TRBD2 matches 13 bases. The CDR3 spans 18 residues. Germline V gives CDR1 SGHAT, CDR2 FQNNGV. CDR3 protein: CASSFPDRGLAGQKTQYF. CDR3 bases: TGTGCTAGCAGCTTCCCCGACAGGGGACTAGCGGGACAGAAGACCCAGTACTTC. Complete variable domain (other parts from reference TRBV11-2 and TRBJ2-5): EAGVAQSPRYKIIEKRQSVAFWCNPISGHATLYWYQQILGQGPKLLIQFQNNGVVDDSQLPKDRFSAERLKGVDSTLKIQPAKLEDSAVYLCASSFPDRGLAGQKTQYFGPGTRLLVL.

A remark on this clonotype: A much larger clone is a single base away; this may be a read error. J is TRBJ2-7 and V is TRBV6-1, with 8 bases matching TRBD1. Germline-derived CDR1 and CDR2 are MNHNS and SASEGT. The CDR3 sequence is 16 residues long. The CDR3 reads CASSELPGQVSYGQYF. CDR3 bases: TGTGCCAGCAGTGAACTGCCGGGACAGGTGTCCTACGGGCAGTACTTC.

As regards this clonotype: Its ends do not fully match the called genes, so a read error is possible. This rearrangement joins TRBV12-3 or TRBV12-4 to TRBJ2-7; tentatively, D is TRBD2 (5 bases). The CDR3 has 13 amino acids. This CDR3 is CASSSGGPYEHYF. DNA of the CDR3: TGTGCCAGCAGTTCGGGCGGGCCCTACGAGCATTACTTC.